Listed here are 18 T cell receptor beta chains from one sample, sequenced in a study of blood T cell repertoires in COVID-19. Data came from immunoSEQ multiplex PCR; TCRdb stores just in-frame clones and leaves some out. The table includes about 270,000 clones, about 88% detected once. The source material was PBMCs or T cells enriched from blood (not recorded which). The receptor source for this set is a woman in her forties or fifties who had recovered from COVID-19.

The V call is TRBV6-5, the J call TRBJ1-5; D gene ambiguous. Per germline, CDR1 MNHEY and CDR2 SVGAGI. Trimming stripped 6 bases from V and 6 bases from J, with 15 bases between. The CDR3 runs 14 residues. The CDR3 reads CASSQPSSVQPQHF. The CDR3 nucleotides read TGTGCCAGCAGCCAACCGTCATCGGTTCAGCCCCAGCATTTT.

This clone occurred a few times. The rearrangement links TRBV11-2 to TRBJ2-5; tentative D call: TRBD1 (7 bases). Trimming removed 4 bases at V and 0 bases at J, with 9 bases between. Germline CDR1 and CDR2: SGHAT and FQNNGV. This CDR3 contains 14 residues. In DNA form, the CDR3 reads TGTGCCAGCAGCTCAGGGGGGTACCAAGAGACCCAGTACTTC. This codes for CASSSGGYQETQYF.

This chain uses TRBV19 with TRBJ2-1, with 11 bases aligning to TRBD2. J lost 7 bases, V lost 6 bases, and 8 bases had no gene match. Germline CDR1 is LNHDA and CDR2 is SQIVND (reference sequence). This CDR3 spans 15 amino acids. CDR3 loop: CASSRTSGSMNEQFF. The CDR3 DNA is TGTGCCAGTAGCCGTACTAGCGGGAGTATGAATGAGCAGTTCTTC. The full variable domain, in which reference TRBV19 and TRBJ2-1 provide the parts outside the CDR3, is DGGITQSPKYLFRKEGQNVTLSCEQNLNHDAMYWYRQDPGQGLRLIYYSQIVNDFQKGDIAEGYSVSREKKESFPLTVTSAQKNPTAFYLCASSRTSGSMNEQFFGPGTRLTVL.

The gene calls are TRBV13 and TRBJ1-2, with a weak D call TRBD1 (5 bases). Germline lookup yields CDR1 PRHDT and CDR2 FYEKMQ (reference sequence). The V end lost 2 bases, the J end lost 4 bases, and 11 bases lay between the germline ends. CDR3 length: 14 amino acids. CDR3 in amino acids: CASSLTGGSYGYTF. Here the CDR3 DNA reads TGTGCCAGCAGCTTAACGGGGGGGTCCTATGGCTACACCTTC.

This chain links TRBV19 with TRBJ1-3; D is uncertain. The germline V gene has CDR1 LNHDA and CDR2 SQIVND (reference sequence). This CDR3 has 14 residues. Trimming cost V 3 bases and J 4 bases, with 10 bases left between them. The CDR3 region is CASSIGQLGNTIYF. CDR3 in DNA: TGTGCCAGTAGTATCGGCCAACTAGGAAACACCATATATTTT.

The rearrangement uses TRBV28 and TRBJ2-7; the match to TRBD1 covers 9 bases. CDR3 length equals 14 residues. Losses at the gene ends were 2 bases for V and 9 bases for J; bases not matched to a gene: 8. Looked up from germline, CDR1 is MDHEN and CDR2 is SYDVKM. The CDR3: CASSLLTGGTWQYF. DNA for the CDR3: TGTGCCAGCAGTTTACTGACAGGGGGTACCTGGCAGTACTTC.

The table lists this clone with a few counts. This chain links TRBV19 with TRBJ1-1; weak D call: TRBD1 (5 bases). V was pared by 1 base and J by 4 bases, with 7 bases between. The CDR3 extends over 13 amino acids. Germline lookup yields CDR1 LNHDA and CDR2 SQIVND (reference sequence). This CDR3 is CASSIAGRTEAFF. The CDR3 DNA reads TGTGCCAGTAGTATAGCAGGGCGCACTGAAGCTTTCTTT.

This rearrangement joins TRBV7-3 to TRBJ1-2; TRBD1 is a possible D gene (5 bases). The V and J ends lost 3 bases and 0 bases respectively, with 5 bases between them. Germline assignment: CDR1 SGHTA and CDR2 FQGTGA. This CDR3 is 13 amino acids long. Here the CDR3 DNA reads TGTGCCAGCAGCTTGGGGCCTAACTATGGCTACACCTTC. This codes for CASSLGPNYGYTF.

Written as DNA, the CDR3 is TGTGCCAGCAGCAAAGGAGTACTAGCGGGAGGCGTGAGCTCCTACGAGCAGTACTTC. Translated: CASSKGVLAGGVSSYEQYF. This chain links TRBV21-1 with TRBJ2-7; the table names TRBD2, a call not compared with the DNA. TRBV21-1 is given as a pseudogene. This CDR3 comprises 19 residues.

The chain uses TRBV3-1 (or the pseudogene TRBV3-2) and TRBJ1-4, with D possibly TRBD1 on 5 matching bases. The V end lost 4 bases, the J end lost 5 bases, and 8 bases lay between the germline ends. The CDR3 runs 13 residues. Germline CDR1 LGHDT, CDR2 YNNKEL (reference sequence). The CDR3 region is CASSRGPNEKLFF. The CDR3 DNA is TGTGCCAGCAGCCGGGGCCCGAATGAAAAACTGTTTTTT.

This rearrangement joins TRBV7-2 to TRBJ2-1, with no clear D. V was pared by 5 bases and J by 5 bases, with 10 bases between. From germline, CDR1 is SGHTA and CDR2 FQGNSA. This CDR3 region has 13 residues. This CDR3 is CASSPRVHNEQFF. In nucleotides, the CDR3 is TGTGCCAGCAGCCCCCGGGTCCACAATGAGCAGTTCTTC.

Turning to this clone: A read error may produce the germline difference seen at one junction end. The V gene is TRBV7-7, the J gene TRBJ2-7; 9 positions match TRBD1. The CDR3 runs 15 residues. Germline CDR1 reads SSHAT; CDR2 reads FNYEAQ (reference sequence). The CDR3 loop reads CASSLGTGYPYEQYF. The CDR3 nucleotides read TGTGCTAGCAGCTTAGGGACAGGGTACCCCTACGAGCAGTACTTC.

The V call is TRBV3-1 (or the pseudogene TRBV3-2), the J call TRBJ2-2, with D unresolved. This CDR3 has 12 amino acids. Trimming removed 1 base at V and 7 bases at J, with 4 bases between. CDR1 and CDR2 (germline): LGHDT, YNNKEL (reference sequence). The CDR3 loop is CASSQGGGELFF. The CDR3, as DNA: TGTGCCAGCAGCCAAGGAGGCGGGGAGCTGTTTTTT.

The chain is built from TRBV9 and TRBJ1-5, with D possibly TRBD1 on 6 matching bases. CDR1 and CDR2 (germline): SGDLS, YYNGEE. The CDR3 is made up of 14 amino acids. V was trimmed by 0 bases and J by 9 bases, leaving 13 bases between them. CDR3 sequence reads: CASSVGGRGAPQHF. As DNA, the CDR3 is TGTGCCAGCAGCGTAGGAGGCAGGGGTGCGCCCCAGCATTTT. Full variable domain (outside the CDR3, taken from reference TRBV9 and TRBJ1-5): DSGVTQTPKHLITATGQRVTLRCSPRSGDLSVYWYQQSLDQGLQFLIQYYNGEERAKGNILERFSAQQFPDLHSELNLSSLELGDSALYFCASSVGGRGAPQHFGDGTRLSIL.

In DNA, the CDR3 is TGTGCCAGCAGGCTCCAGGGGGCTAGGGAAAAACTGTTTTTT. It is translated as CASRLQGAREKLFF. V gene TRBV7-9 combines with J gene TRBJ1-4; 8 bases are a match to TRBD1. Germline lookup yields CDR1 SEHNR and CDR2 FQNEAQ (reference sequence). This CDR3 is 14 amino acids long. The V gene end was trimmed by 6 bases and the J gene end by 8 bases; junction bases not matched to a gene: 8.

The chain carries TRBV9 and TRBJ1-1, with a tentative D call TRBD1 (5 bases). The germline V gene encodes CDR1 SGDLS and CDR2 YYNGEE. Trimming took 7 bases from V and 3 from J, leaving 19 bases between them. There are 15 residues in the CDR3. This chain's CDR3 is CASGPSWGVDTEAFF. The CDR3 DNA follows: TGTGCCAGCGGACCCTCGTGGGGGGTGGACACTGAAGCTTTCTTT.

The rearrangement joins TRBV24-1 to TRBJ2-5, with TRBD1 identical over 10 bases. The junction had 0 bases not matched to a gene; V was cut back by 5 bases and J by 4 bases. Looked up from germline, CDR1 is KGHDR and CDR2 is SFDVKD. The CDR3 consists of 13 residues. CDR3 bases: TGTGCCACCAGTGGGACAGGGGGAGAGACCCAGTACTTC. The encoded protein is CATSGTGGETQYF.

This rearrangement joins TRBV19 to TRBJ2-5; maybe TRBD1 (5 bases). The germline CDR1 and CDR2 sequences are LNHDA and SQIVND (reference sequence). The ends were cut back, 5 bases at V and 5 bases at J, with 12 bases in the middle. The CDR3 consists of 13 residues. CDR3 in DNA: TGTGCCAGTAGTCCCACAGGAGTGGAGACCCAGTACTTC. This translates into CASSPTGVETQYF.